This passage covers 12 T cell receptor beta chains from one sample sequenced in a study of CD8 T cells in ankylosing spondylitis. No cognate antigen is known for these TCRs. One entry per CDR3 protein, called by TCRdb with MiXCR from the 5' RACE reads. The sample holds approximately 550,000 distinct CDR3 sequences; roughly 12% are singletons and the top ten take 6.8%. Study results and caveats: In ankylosing spondylitis blood, a motif of seven to nine highly homologous TCR beta variants appeared characteristic.

Sequencing was carried out using blood, either unsorted or a sorted T cell fraction (not recorded which). The source is a male donor with ankylosing spondylitis.

This clonotype was counted many times. The CDR3 DNA is TGTGCCAGCAGCTCAGATACACGGTGGAACACTGAAGCTTTCTTT. The encoded protein is CASSSDTRWNTEAFF. The gene calls are TRBV7-2 and TRBJ1-1; D ambiguous. The CDR3 is made up of 15 amino acids. CDR1 SGHTA and CDR2 FQGNSA come from the germline V gene. V was clipped by 4 bases and J by 1 base, with 13 bases between them.

V and J are TRBV20-1 and TRBJ2-7; perhaps TRBD1 as D (6 bases). Germline-derived CDR1 and CDR2 are DFQATT and SNEGSKA (reference sequence). Trimming stripped 2 bases from V and 3 bases from J, with 17 bases between. CDR3 length: 15 residues. The CDR3 loop is CSARSETGGRYEQYF. Here the CDR3 DNA reads TGCAGTGCTAGATCCGAGACAGGAGGTCGCTACGAGCAGTACTTC.

This clonotype came up many times. The chain couples TRBV7-2 to TRBJ2-7; 7 nucleotides align to TRBD1. The germline gives CDR1 SGHTA, CDR2 FQGNSA. The ends lost 0 bases at V and 2 bases at J; junction bases unmatched: 4. The CDR3 runs to 15 residues. The CDR3 bases are TGTGCCAGCAGCTTAGCGGGACAGCTTCCCTACGAGCAGTACTTC. This sequence encodes CASSLAGQLPYEQYF. The variable domain in full, completed from reference TRBV7-2 and TRBJ2-7, reads GAGVSQSPSNKVTEKGKDVELRCDPISGHTALYWYRQSLGQGLEFLIYFQGNSAPDKSGLPSDRFSAERTGGSVSTLTIQRTQQEDSAVYLCASSLAGQLPYEQYFGPGTRLTVT.

This clonotype was observed a handful of times. The V call is TRBV20-1, the J call TRBJ1-2, with D unresolved. V dropped 1 base and J dropped 3 bases, with 9 bases sitting between them. This CDR3 region has 13 residues. In germline, CDR1 is DFQATT, CDR2 SNEGSKA (reference sequence). The CDR3 bases are TGCAGTGCTAGAGTAGCAGTCGACTATGGCTACACCTTC. It yields the protein CSARVAVDYGYTF.

This clonotype was seen at least ten times. This chain links TRBV5-5 with TRBJ2-4; the match to TRBD1 covers 10 bases. Trimming took 4 bases from V and 8 from J; bases not matched to a gene: 12. CDR3 length: 16 amino acids. Germline CDR1 reads SGHKS; CDR2 reads YYEKEE (reference sequence). The CDR3 loop reads CASSPIPGTGADIQYF. The CDR3 coding sequence is TGTGCCAGCAGCCCAATCCCCGGGACAGGGGCGGACATTCAGTACTTC.

The chain couples TRBV19 to TRBJ2-1, with D possibly matching TRBD1 (5 bases). V was shortened by 4 bases and J by 7 bases, with 14 bases between the two germline ends. This CDR3 has 14 residues. The germline CDR1 and CDR2 sequences are LNHDA and SQIVND (reference sequence). The CDR3 sequence is CASSRQGLLNEQFF. The CDR3 region has the DNA TGTGCCAGTAGTAGGCAGGGATTGCTGAATGAGCAGTTCTTC.

This clonotype was counted ten times or more. The J gene is TRBJ2-1, the V gene TRBV24-1; 7 positions match TRBD1. Germline loops: CDR1 KGHDR, CDR2 SFDVKD. The J segment lost 6 bases and the V segment lost 5 bases, leaving 6 bases of the junction unmatched. This CDR3 is 14 amino acids long. CDR3 sequence reads: CATSGSGTANEQFF. Here the CDR3 DNA reads TGTGCCACCAGTGGTTCCGGGACAGCCAATGAGCAGTTCTTC.

This clonotype came up a few times. The J gene is TRBJ2-1, the V gene TRBV10-1; 8 bases map to TRBD2. V gave up 3 bases and J gave up 5 bases; unmatched junction bases: 9. Germline V gene lookup returns CDR1 WNHNN and CDR2 SYGVQD (reference sequence). There are 16 residues in the CDR3. The CDR3 DNA follows: TGCGCCAGCAGTGATCTAAGCGGGAGAGAGAACAATGAGCAGTTCTTC. This gives the protein CASSDLSGRENNEQFF.

This clonotype was observed a handful of times. The chain uses TRBV5-6 and TRBJ2-1; weak D call: TRBD2 (6 bases). The CDR3 is made up of 14 amino acids. The germline V gene encodes CDR1 SGHDT and CDR2 YYEEEE. V lost 4 bases and J 7 bases, leaving 15 bases between the germline ends. CDR3 in amino acids: CASSRRGIENEQFF. The CDR3 DNA sequence: TGTGCCAGCAGCCGCCGCGGGATAGAGAATGAGCAGTTCTTC.

The table lists this clonotype with a few counts. This chain connects TRBV13 to TRBJ1-1; D not resolved. This CDR3 has 13 amino acids. CDR1 and CDR2 (germline): PRHDT, FYEKMQ (reference sequence). V was shortened by 7 bases and J by 4 bases, with 13 bases between the two germline ends. The CDR3 nucleotides read TGTGCCAGCACCCTCGAGGGCGGCACTGAAGCTTTCTTT. Protein sequence: CASTLEGGTEAFF.

J is TRBJ1-2 and V is TRBV12-3 or TRBV12-4; a possible D gene is TRBD1 (5 bases). The CDR3 has 14 amino acids. V lost 5 bases and J lost 4, with 14 bases in between. The CDR3 spells CASSRPGIFYGYTF. CDR3 bases: TGTGCCAGCAGTCGCCCAGGGATCTTCTATGGCTACACCTTC.

This clonotype was found a few times. This chain links TRBV24-1 with TRBJ2-3, with D possibly matching TRBD1 (5 bases). V was cut by 4 bases and J by 3 bases, with 16 bases left in between. The CDR3 totals 16 residues. From germline, CDR1 is KGHDR and CDR2 SFDVKD. CDR3 nucleotide sequence: TGTGCCACCAGTGAAGAAGGGGCTAGGGAAACAGATACGCAGTATTTT. This encodes CATSEEGARETDTQYF.